This is a list of T cell receptor beta chains from one sample in a study of metastatic and nonmetastatic thyroid tumors. Using MiXCR, TCRdb reanalyzed the PCR reads. The table has 30,000 to 45,000 clones, around 20% seen once. Sequencing was done on a sample of blood. The receptor source for this set is a female donor with papillary thyroid cancer or a benign thyroid nodule (not recorded which). Some clones in this sample may be carry-over from other donors' samples. Each CDR3 is given with its conserved first and last residue. The order of the fields is V gene, D gene, clone size, J gene, CDR3 DNA, CDR3 protein. The D gene is left open where the match is weak. The listing skips clone size in some rows; elsewhere it reads once, few, many or a size class.

V: TRBV30; D: NA; size: many; J: TRBJ1-1; DNA: TGTGCCTGGAGTGTCGCAGGGAACACTGAAGCTTTCTTT; CDR3: CAWSVAGNTEAFF
V: TRBV11-3; D: TRBD2; size: many; J: TRBJ2-7; DNA: TGTGCCAGCAGAAGGATTAGGACTAGCGGGAGCCACGAGCAGTACTTC; CDR3: CASRRIRTSGSHEQYF
V: TRBV12-3/TRBV12-4; D: TRBD1; size: NA; J: TRBJ2-1; DNA: TGTGCCAGCAGTGGGGGACAGGGCCCCTACAATGAGCAGTTCTTC; CDR3: CASSGGQGPYNEQFF
V: TRBV7-9; D: NA; size: NA; J: TRBJ2-7; DNA: TGTGCCAGCAGCTTAGCGGGCGGGGCGACCTACGAGCAGTACTTC; CDR3: CASSLAGGATYEQYF
V: TRBV28; D: TRBD2; size: medium-sized; J: TRBJ2-7; DNA: TGTGCCAGCAGCCCCTCTAGCGGGTTTGCCTACGAGCAGTACTTC; CDR3: CASSPSSGFAYEQYF
V: TRBV14; D: NA; size: many; J: TRBJ1-1; DNA: TGTGCCAGCAGCCGGAGGGACACTGAAGCTTTCTTT; CDR3: CASSRRDTEAFF
V: TRBV4-1; D: NA; size: many; J: TRBJ2-1; DNA: TGCGCCAGCAGCCACGGCGTGAGCGGAGGGGTCGATGAGCAGTTCTTC; CDR3: CASSHGVSGGVDEQFF
V: TRBV20-1; D: TRBD2; size: many; J: TRBJ2-1; DNA: TGCAGTGCTCGAACCCCCAGCGGGAGTAAAAATGAGCAGTTCTTC; CDR3: CSARTPSGSKNEQFF
V: TRBV7-2; D: NA; size: many; J: TRBJ2-1; DNA: TGTGCCAGCAGCTTAGCTGGAGGCTATTACAATGAGCAGTTCTTC; CDR3: CASSLAGGYYNEQFF
V: TRBV10-3; D: NA; size: many; J: TRBJ2-3; DNA: TGTGCCATCAGTGAGGGCACAGATACGCAGTATTTT; CDR3: CAISEGTDTQYF
V: TRBV7-8; D: TRBD2; size: NA; J: TRBJ2-7; DNA: TGTGCCAGCAGATCGACCCAGACTAGCGGGAGTAATTACGAGCAGTACTTC; CDR3: CASRSTQTSGSNYEQYF
V: TRBV10-3; D: NA; size: many; J: TRBJ1-5; DNA: TGTGCCATCAGTGAGTCTGGGGGGGTGTACAATCAGCCCCAGCATTTT; CDR3: CAISESGGVYNQPQHF
V: TRBV6-1; D: NA; size: many; J: TRBJ2-1; DNA: TGTGCCAGCAGTGAAGCGCGCTCTCGGGCTTTATACAATGAGCAGTTCTTC; CDR3: CASSEARSRALYNEQFF
V: TRBV25-1; D: NA; size: many; J: TRBJ1-4; DNA: TGTGCCAGCAGTGAAATCAGCTCAACTAATGAAAAACTGTTTTTT; CDR3: CASSEISSTNEKLFF
V: TRBV7-9; D: NA; size: many; J: TRBJ1-1; DNA: TGTGCCAGCAGCGACGGACAGAAACTCACCGAAGCTTTCTTT; CDR3: CASSDGQKLTEAFF
V: TRBV19; D: NA; size: many; J: TRBJ2-7; DNA: TGTGCCAGTAGTATGGCGGGACCCTTCTACGAGCAGTACTTC; CDR3: CASSMAGPFYEQYF
V: TRBV20-1; D: TRBD2; size: NA; J: TRBJ2-3; DNA: TGCAGTGCCACTAGCGGGTCCACAGATACGCAGTATTTT; CDR3: CSATSGSTDTQYF
V: TRBV30; D: NA; size: many; J: TRBJ2-3; DNA: TGTGCCTGGAGTAGACAGAGCACAGATACGCAGTATTTT; CDR3: CAWSRQSTDTQYF
V: TRBV4-2; D: NA; size: many; J: TRBJ1-3; DNA: TGTGCCAGCAGCACCGGGCCCAGGGGCAACTCTGGAAACACCATATATTTT; CDR3: CASSTGPRGNSGNTIYF
V: TRBV19; D: TRBD1; size: few; J: TRBJ1-2; DNA: TGTGCCAGTATCGAACCCGGACAGGGCTCGGATGGCTACACCTTC; CDR3: CASIEPGQGSDGYTF
V: TRBV9; D: NA; size: NA; J: TRBJ2-2; DNA: TGTGCCAGCAGCGTAGGCAGGCTGAACACCGGGGAGCTGTTTTTT; CDR3: CASSVGRLNTGELFF
V: TRBV7-3; D: NA; size: few; J: TRBJ2-3; DNA: TGTGCCAGCGGGCCAGGGCTAGGGGATACGCAGTATTTT; CDR3: CASGPGLGDTQYF
V: TRBV6-1; D: NA; size: many; J: TRBJ2-1; DNA: TGTGCCAGCAGTGGTCTGCTATACAATGAGCAGTTCTTC; CDR3: CASSGLLYNEQFF
V: TRBV7-3; D: TRBD2; size: NA; J: TRBJ2-3; DNA: TGTGCCAGCAGCTTAACGGCGGGAGGAACAGATGCGCAGTATTTT; CDR3: CASSLTAGGTDAQYF
V: TRBV25-1; D: NA; size: many; J: TRBJ2-1; DNA: TGTGCCAGCAGTGTCCAGGGCCTTACCTCCTACAATGAGCAGTTCTTC; CDR3: CASSVQGLTSYNEQFF
V: TRBV12-3/TRBV12-4; D: NA; size: medium-sized; J: TRBJ2-7; DNA: TGTGCCAGCATGCAGGGAAGCGAGCAGTACTTC; CDR3: CASMQGSEQYF
V: TRBV28; D: NA; size: medium-sized; J: TRBJ2-7; DNA: TGTGCCAGCAGTTTAATGGGGGAGCAGTACTTC; CDR3: CASSLMGEQYF
V: TRBV13; D: NA; size: NA; J: TRBJ2-3; DNA: TGTGCCAGCAGCTTCATCTCAGATACGCAGTATTTT; CDR3: CASSFISDTQYF
V: TRBV9; D: TRBD2; size: many; J: TRBJ2-1; DNA: TGTGCCAGCAGCGTGGGGACTAGCGGGAATGAGCAGTTCTTC; CDR3: CASSVGTSGNEQFF
V: TRBV18; D: NA; size: many; J: TRBJ2-5; DNA: TGTGCCAGCTCACCACCCCCACAGGGAGGGACCCAGTACTTC; CDR3: CASSPPPQGGTQYF
V: TRBV7-8; D: NA; size: many; J: TRBJ2-1; DNA: TGTGCCAGCAGCTTACGTGAGGGCCGTGGCAATGAGCAGTTCTTC; CDR3: CASSLREGRGNEQFF
V: TRBV7-3; D: NA; size: many; J: TRBJ2-3; DNA: TGTGCCAGCAGCCTACTCGGGAGCACAGATACGCAGTATTTT; CDR3: CASSLLGSTDTQYF